Sequencing of this T cell receptor beta chain was carried out in a study of blood T cell repertoires in COVID-19. The overall study: Acute-phase and convalescent COVID-19 samples originated in the United States, Italy and Spain. From T cells, B-cell-depleted T cells, or PBMCs came the material, which was cDNA or gDNA.

Authors' analysis steps: Cell counts per sample came from amplifying reference gene primers. The protocol was immunoSEQ multiplex PCR, while the TCRdb copy is restricted to in-frame clones and leaves out a portion. From that table come the V and J calls and clone size; the DNA was used to work out D and trimming. The sample lists some 400,000 clones, approximately 86% seen once, with around 2.9% in the top ten. Germline V lookup: CDR1 LGHDT, CDR2 YNNKEL (reference sequence). Trimming removed 9 bases at V and 10 bases at J, with 16 bases between. This CDR3 has 12 residues. This clone showed up just once.

Sequencing used peripheral blood. The rearrangement joins TRBV3-1 (or the pseudogene TRBV3-2) to TRBJ2-1; TRBD2 might be the D (5 bases). This clonotype was obtained from a human donor in a cohort sampled during active COVID-19. The CDR3 loop is CASSQATGEQFF. The CDR3 DNA sequence: TGTGCCAGTTCTCAGGCAACGGGAGAGCAGTTCTTC.